The 28 T cell receptor beta chains below were found in one sample sequenced in a study of shared T cell receptors in the human thymus. The table came from immunoSEQ multiplex PCR; TCRdb's copy has only in-frame clones and leaves some out. The sample records 640,000 or so clones, over 75% being singletons. The sample was also linked to a second study, of human thymus T cells.

Sequenced sample: thymocytes. These receptors came from a boy in the first two years of life with a congenital heart defect.

Comment on this clone: The CDR3 end shows no conserved phenylalanine or tryptophan, and so a read error is likely. Because the CDR3's place on the DNA is in doubt, the DNA is left out and the CDR3 is given as listed by TCRdb. Here the CDR3 reads CSASRQGKIG. V usage is TRBV20-1 and J usage is TRBJ2-7; the DNA was not compared with TRBD1, the D call given in the table. The CDR3 extends over 10 residues, inclusive of both ends. Germline V CDR1 and CDR2: DFQATT, SNEGSKA (reference sequence).

This clone has only one observation. The V call is TRBV10-1, the J call TRBJ2-7; no reliable D call. Germline values: CDR1 WNHNN, CDR2 SYGVQD (reference sequence). Between the trimmed V and J ends, which lost 6 bases and 2 bases, there was a span of 14 bases. The CDR3 extends over 14 amino acids. In DNA form, the CDR3 reads TGCGCCAGCAGCCCGGAAGCGAAGACCTACGAGCAGTACTTC. This sequence encodes CASSPEAKTYEQYF.

V usage is TRBV28 and J usage is TRBJ2-3, with D perhaps matching TRBD1 (5 bases). From germline, CDR1 is MDHEN and CDR2 SYDVKM. Deletions cut 2 bases from V and 2 bases from J, with 14 bases between. CDR3 length: 16 residues. CDR3: CASSLEFGHITDTQYF. In DNA form, the CDR3 reads TGTGCCAGCAGTTTAGAGTTCGGACATATCACAGATACGCAGTATTTT. Full variable domain (outside the CDR3, taken from reference TRBV28 and TRBJ2-3): DVKVTQSSRYLVKRTGEKVFLECVQDMDHENMFWYRQDPGLGLRLIYFSYDVKMKEKGDIPEGYSVSREKKERFSLILESASTNQTSMYLCASSLEFGHITDTQYFGPGTRLTVL.

The chain carries TRBV6-4 and TRBJ1-2; 10 bases match TRBD1. With V trimmed by 2 bases and J by 3 bases, 0 bases remained unmatched. CDR1 and CDR2 from the germline V gene are MRHNA and SNTAGT. This CDR3 region has 14 residues. The CDR3, as DNA: TGTGCCAGCAGTGACGGGACAGGGGACTATGGCTACACCTTC. Protein product: CASSDGTGDYGYTF.

This chain uses TRBV28 with TRBJ2-5; 8 bases match TRBD1. This CDR3 is 18 amino acids long. The germline gives CDR1 MDHEN, CDR2 SYDVKM. The V segment lost 5 bases and the J segment 1 base; nucleotides outside the gene matches: 15. The CDR3 DNA is TGTGCCAGCAGTCCTCCGTTGCAGGGGGCGCGGGGCCAAGAGACCCAGTACTTC. Translating it yields CASSPPLQGARGQETQYF.

This rearrangement joins TRBV5-4 to TRBJ2-6; possibly TRBD1 for D (6 bases). This CDR3 region has 17 residues. Germline V gives CDR1 SGHNT, CDR2 YYREEE (reference sequence). V was pared by 0 bases and J by 0 bases, with 10 bases between. CDR3 DNA: TGTGCCAGCAGCTTGGGACAGGTTGACTCTGGGGCCAACGTCCTGACTTTC. It codes for CASSLGQVDSGANVLTF.

The chain uses TRBV7-9 and TRBJ2-5; 8 bases line up with TRBD1. Germline values: CDR1 SEHNR, CDR2 FQNEAQ (reference sequence). The CDR3 consists of 16 residues. V lost 5 bases to trimming and J lost 1 base; unmatched junction nucleotides: 9. The CDR3 DNA reads as TGTGCCAGCAGCATCAGGCGACAGGGGCTCCAAGAGACCCAGTACTTC. Translation gives CASSIRRQGLQETQYF.

The V call is TRBV30, the J call TRBJ1-1, with TRBD1 matching over 9 bases. The CDR3 runs to 13 residues. V lost 5 bases and J lost 6; bases outside the gene matches: 7. CDR1 and CDR2 (germline): GTSNPN, SVGIG (reference sequence). Written as DNA, the CDR3 is TGTGCCTGGGGGACAGGGAAACTGGCTGAAGCTTTCTTT. Its translation: CAWGTGKLAEAFF.

This clone occurred a few times. This rearrangement joins TRBV9 to TRBJ2-2, with TRBD2 identical over 9 bases. With 0 bases clipped from V and 0 bases from J, the junction kept 6 bases outside the gene matches. Germline values: CDR1 SGDLS, CDR2 YYNGEE. The CDR3 runs to 18 residues. The DNA for the CDR3 is TGTGCCAGCAGCGTAGGGACTAGCGTAGGCGCGAACACCGGGGAGCTGTTTTTT. As protein: CASSVGTSVGANTGELFF.

In this sample, this clone turned up a few times. This chain connects TRBV28 to TRBJ1-4; 7 bases are a match to TRBD1. The CDR3 loop spans 16 amino acids. Germline loops: CDR1 MDHEN, CDR2 SYDVKM. The ends lost 0 bases at V and 2 bases at J; junction bases unmatched: 3. In nucleotides, the CDR3 is TGTGCCAGCAGTTTATGCGGGGGACAGACTAATGAAAAACTGTTTTTT. It is translated as CASSLCGGQTNEKLFF.

This chain links TRBV28 with TRBJ2-1, with 8 bases matching TRBD2. V lost 7 bases to trimming and J lost 5 bases; unmatched junction nucleotides: 7. CDR3 length: 14 residues. Germline values: CDR1 MDHEN, CDR2 SYDVKM. The CDR3 DNA is TGTGCCAGCAAAGGCGGGGGGCCCAACAATGAGCAGTTCTTC. Translation gives CASKGGGPNNEQFF.

As for this clone: One junction end disagrees with the germline gene, perhaps due to a read error. This sequence joins TRBV9 and TRBJ2-5, with 11 bases lining up with TRBD1. The germline V gene has CDR1 SGDLS and CDR2 YYNGEE. The CDR3 covers 15 residues. As DNA, the CDR3 is TGTGCCAGCAACGTAGGGACAGGGGGAAAGGAGACCCAGTACTTC. It encodes CASNVGTGGKETQYF. Filled out from reference TRBV9 and TRBJ2-5, the complete variable domain reads DSGVTQTPKHLITATGQRVTLRCSPRSGDLSVYWYQQSLDQGLQFLIQYYNGEERAKGNILERFSAQQFPDLHSELNLSSLELGDSALYFCASNVGTGGKETQYFGPGTRLLVL.

CDR3 nucleotides: TGTGCCAGCTCAGGGGGTGGCAGACAAGAGACCCAGTACTTC. This encodes CASSGGGRQETQYF. This chain joins TRBV28 and TRBJ2-5; 7 bases align to TRBD1. Losses at the gene ends were 8 bases for V and 2 bases for J; bases not matched to a gene: 8. The CDR3 is 14 residues long. Germline CDR1 and CDR2: MDHEN and SYDVKM.

J is TRBJ1-1 and V is TRBV7-3; no firm D call. Trimming took 3 bases from V and 0 from J, leaving 8 bases between them. The CDR3 spans 14 residues. CDR1 is SGHTA and CDR2 is FQGTGA in the germline V gene. The CDR3 region has the DNA TGTGCCAGCAGCTTGGGCCGAATGAACACTGAAGCTTTCTTT. This codes for CASSLGRMNTEAFF.

The rearrangement joins TRBV19 to TRBJ2-3; D is ambiguous. CDR3 length equals 14 residues. Trimming took 6 bases from V and 0 from J, leaving 10 bases between them. The germline V gene has CDR1 LNHDA and CDR2 SQIVND (reference sequence). CDR3 DNA sequence: TGTGCCAGTAGCCCCGAGGTTAGCACAGATACGCAGTATTTT. It encodes CASSPEVSTDTQYF.

The rearrangement links TRBV5-1 to TRBJ1-2; D uncertain. Per the germline V gene, CDR1 is SGHRS and CDR2 is YFSETQ. Trimming took 0 bases from V and 2 from J, leaving 5 bases between them. CDR3 size: 13 residues. The CDR3 DNA reads as TGCGCCAGCAGCTTGGACTCGAACTATGGCTACACCTTC. Translated: CASSLDSNYGYTF.

This rearrangement joins TRBV7-9 to TRBJ2-5; 10 nucleotides align to TRBD2. J lost 3 bases, V lost 5 bases, and 9 bases had no gene match. CDR3 size: 16 residues. CDR1 is SEHNR, CDR2 FQNEAQ, per germline (reference sequence). CDR3 sequence reads: CASSGPGLAIKETQYF. Here the CDR3 DNA reads TGTGCCAGCAGCGGCCCGGGACTAGCGATCAAAGAGACCCAGTACTTC.

The chain carries TRBV9 and TRBJ1-6, with D unclear. V lost 3 bases and J 10 bases, leaving 17 bases between the germline ends. This CDR3 region has 15 residues. Germline CDR1 SGDLS, CDR2 YYNGEE. CDR3 protein: CASSGSGPTGSPLHF. Here the CDR3 DNA reads TGTGCCAGCAGCGGCTCCGGGCCCACGGGATCACCCCTCCACTTT.

The chain combines TRBV14 with TRBJ1-1; 7 bases are shared with TRBD1. In germline, CDR1 is SGHDN, CDR2 FVKESK. The V segment lost 6 bases and the J segment 2 bases; nucleotides outside the gene matches: 6. This CDR3 is 14 amino acids long. The CDR3 spells CASRPGGANTEAFF. The CDR3 DNA follows: TGTGCCAGCAGACCAGGGGGAGCAAACACTGAAGCTTTCTTT.

In nucleotides, the CDR3 is TGTGCCAGCAGTTACAGCCGGGACAGGGTCTCCAATGAGCAGTTCTTC. Protein: CASSYSRDRVSNEQFF. The chain couples TRBV6-6 to TRBJ2-1, with 9 positions matching TRBD1. This CDR3 has 16 amino acids. The junction had 8 bases not matched to a gene; V was cut back by 2 bases and J by 6 bases. Germline V CDR1 and CDR2: MNHNY, SVGAGI (reference sequence).

This rearrangement joins TRBV20-1 to TRBJ2-1; tentatively, D is TRBD1 (6 bases). V was trimmed by 3 bases and J by 14 bases, leaving 14 bases between them. The CDR3 sequence is 11 residues long. In germline, CDR1 is DFQATT, CDR2 SNEGSKA (reference sequence). CDR3 bases: TGCAGTGCTAGCAACAGGGAAGGGGAGTTCTTC. Translating gives CSASNREGEFF.

The rearrangement links TRBV19 to TRBJ2-2; 11 positions match TRBD2. CDR1 and CDR2 (germline): LNHDA, SQIVND (reference sequence). Trimming cost V 4 bases and J 3 bases; bases outside gene matches: 19. CDR3 size: 21 residues. The DNA of the CDR3 is TGTGCCAGTAGTACGGGGGGGACTAGCGGCCACTCCGATTGGGACACCGGGGAGCTGTTTTTT. Translating it yields CASSTGGTSGHSDWDTGELFF.

The V call is TRBV6-1, the J call TRBJ1-2; D gene ambiguous. CDR1 and CDR2 (germline): MNHNS, SASEGT. V was shortened by 0 bases and J by 8 bases, with 13 bases between the two germline ends. The CDR3 length is 14 residues. The CDR3 DNA reads TGTGCCAGCAGTGAAGCCACGGAGCTTCGGGGCTACACCTTC. Protein: CASSEATELRGYTF.

This clone was seen more than once but under ten times. The V gene is TRBV14, the J gene TRBJ2-3, with 7 bases aligning to TRBD1. J gave up 5 bases and V 0 bases, and 11 bases lay outside the gene matches. The length of the CDR3 is 17 residues. The germline gives CDR1 SGHDN, CDR2 FVKESK. The DNA for the CDR3 is TGTGCCAGCAGCCAAGACAACACCGGGACAGTGGAAGATACGCAGTATTTT. It translates to CASSQDNTGTVEDTQYF.

The genes are TRBV7-6 and TRBJ2-1, with 8 positions matching TRBD2. With 1 base clipped from V and 13 bases from J, the junction kept 6 bases outside the gene matches. Germline-derived CDR1 and CDR2 are SGHVS and FNYEAQ. The CDR3 has 13 residues. Here the CDR3 DNA reads TGTGCCAGCAGCTTAGATGGTAGCGGGGACCAGTTCTTC. It is translated as CASSLDGSGDQFF.

V gene TRBV5-5 combines with J gene TRBJ2-7; D perhaps matches TRBD1 (5 bases). The CDR3 loop spans 16 amino acids. Germline V gene data show CDR1 as SGHKS and CDR2 as YYEKEE (reference sequence). V was shortened by 0 bases and J by 3 bases, with 16 bases between the two germline ends. CDR3 nucleotides: TGTGCCAGCAGCTTGGTAAGGACACAAAATATCTACGAGCAGTACTTC. This sequence encodes CASSLVRTQNIYEQYF.

The table lists this clone with a few counts. The chain combines TRBV4-1 with TRBJ2-1; 9 bases are shared with TRBD2. V shed 3 bases and J 6 bases; nucleotides not matched to a gene: 6. This CDR3 has 15 amino acids. CDR1 and CDR2 (germline): MGHRA, YSYEKL. In nucleotides, the CDR3 is TGCGCCAGCAGCCAGCCGGGACTAGCCTCCAATGAGCAGTTCTTC. Its translation is CASSQPGLASNEQFF.

The chain carries TRBV10-3 and TRBJ2-1; perhaps TRBD2 as D (6 bases). This CDR3 region has 13 residues. Between the trimmed V and J ends, which lost 10 bases and 4 bases, there was a span of 14 bases. Germline V gene data show CDR1 as ENHRY and CDR2 as SYGVKD. DNA of the CDR3: TGTGCCACGACCGGGACTCGATACAATGAGCAGTTCTTC. This codes for CATTGTRYNEQFF.